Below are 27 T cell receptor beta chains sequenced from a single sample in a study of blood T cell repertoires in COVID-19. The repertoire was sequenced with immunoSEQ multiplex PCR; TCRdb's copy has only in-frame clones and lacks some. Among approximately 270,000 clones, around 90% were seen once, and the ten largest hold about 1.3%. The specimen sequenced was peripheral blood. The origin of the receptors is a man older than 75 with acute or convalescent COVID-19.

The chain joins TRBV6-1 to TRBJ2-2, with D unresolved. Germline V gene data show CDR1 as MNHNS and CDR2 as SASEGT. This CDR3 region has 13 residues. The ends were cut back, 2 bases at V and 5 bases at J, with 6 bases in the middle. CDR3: CASSESLTGELFF. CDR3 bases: TGTGCCAGCAGTGAATCCTTAACCGGGGAGCTGTTTTTT.

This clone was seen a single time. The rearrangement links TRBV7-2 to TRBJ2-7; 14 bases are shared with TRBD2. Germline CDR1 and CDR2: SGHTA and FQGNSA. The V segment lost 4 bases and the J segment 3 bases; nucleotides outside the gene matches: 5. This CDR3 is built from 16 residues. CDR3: CASSSGLAGDLYEQYF. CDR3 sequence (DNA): TGTGCCAGCAGCTCGGGACTAGCGGGAGATCTCTACGAGCAGTACTTC. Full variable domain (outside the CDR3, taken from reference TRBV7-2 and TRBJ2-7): GAGVSQSPSNKVTEKGKDVELRCDPISGHTALYWYRQSLGQGLEFLIYFQGNSAPDKSGLPSDRFSAERTGGSVSTLTIQRTQQEDSAVYLCASSSGLAGDLYEQYFGPGTRLTVT.

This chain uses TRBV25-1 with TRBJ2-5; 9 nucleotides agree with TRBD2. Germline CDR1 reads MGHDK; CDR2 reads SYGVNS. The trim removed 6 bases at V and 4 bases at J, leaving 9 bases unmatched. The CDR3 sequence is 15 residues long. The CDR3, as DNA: TGTGCCAGCAGACGGGGTAGCGGGAGTGGAGAGACCCAGTACTTC. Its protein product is CASRRGSGSGETQYF.

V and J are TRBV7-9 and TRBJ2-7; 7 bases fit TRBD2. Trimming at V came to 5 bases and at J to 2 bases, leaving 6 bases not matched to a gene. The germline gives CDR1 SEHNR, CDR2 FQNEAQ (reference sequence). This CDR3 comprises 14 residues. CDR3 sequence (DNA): TGTGCCAGCAGCGGGAGGGACGGGGCCTACGAGCAGTACTTC. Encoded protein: CASSGRDGAYEQYF.

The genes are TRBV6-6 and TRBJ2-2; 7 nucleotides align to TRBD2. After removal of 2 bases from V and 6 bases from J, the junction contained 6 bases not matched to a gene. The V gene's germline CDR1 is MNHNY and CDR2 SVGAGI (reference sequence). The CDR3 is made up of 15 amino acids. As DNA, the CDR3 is TGTGCCAGCAGTTACGGGGCGGGGGATTCCGGGGAGCTGTTTTTT. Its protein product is CASSYGAGDSGELFF.

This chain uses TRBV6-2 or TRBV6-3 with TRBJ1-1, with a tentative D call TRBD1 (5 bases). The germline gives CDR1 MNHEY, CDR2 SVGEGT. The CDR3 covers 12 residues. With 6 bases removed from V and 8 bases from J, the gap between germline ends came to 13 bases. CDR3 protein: CASSPAREEAFF. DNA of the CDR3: TGTGCCAGCAGCCCCGCCAGGGAAGAAGCTTTCTTT.

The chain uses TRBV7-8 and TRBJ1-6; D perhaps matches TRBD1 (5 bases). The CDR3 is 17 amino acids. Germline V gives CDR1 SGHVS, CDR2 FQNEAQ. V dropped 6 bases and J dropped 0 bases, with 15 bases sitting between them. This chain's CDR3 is CASRVGGGSSYNSPLHF. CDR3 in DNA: TGTGCCAGCAGGGTGGGGGGAGGAAGCTCCTATAATTCACCCCTCCACTTT. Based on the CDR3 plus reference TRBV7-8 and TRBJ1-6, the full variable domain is GAGVSQSPRYKVAKRGQDVALRCDPISGHVSLFWYQQALGQGPEFLTYFQNEAQLDKSGLPSDRFFAERPEGSVSTLKIQRTQQEDSAVYLCASRVGGGSSYNSPLHFGNGTRLTVT.

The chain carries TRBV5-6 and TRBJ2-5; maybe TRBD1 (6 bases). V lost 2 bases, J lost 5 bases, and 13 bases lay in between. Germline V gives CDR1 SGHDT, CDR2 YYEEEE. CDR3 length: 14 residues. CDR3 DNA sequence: TGTGCCAGCAGCTTTATTTGGGGGCCCGAGACCCAGTACTTC. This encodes CASSFIWGPETQYF. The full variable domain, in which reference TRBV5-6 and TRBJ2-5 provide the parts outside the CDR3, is DAGVTQSPTHLIKTRGQQVTLRCSPKSGHDTVSWYQQALGQGPQFIFQYYEEEERQRGNFPDRFSGHQFPNYSSELNVNALLLGDSALYLCASSFIWGPETQYFGPGTRLLVL.

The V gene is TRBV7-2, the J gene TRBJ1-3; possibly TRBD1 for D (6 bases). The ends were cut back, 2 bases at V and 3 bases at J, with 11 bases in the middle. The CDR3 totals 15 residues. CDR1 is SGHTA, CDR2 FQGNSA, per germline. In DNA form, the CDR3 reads TGTGCCAGCAGCTTAAACAGGGTCGGTGGAAACACCATATATTTT. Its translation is CASSLNRVGGNTIYF.

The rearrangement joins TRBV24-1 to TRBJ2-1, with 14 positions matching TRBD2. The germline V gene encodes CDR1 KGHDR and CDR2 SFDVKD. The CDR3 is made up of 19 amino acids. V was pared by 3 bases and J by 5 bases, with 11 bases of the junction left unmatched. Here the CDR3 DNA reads TGTGCCACCAGTGATGCTGTTGGGACTAGCGGGAGATCTGACAATGAGCAGTTCTTC. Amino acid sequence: CATSDAVGTSGRSDNEQFF.

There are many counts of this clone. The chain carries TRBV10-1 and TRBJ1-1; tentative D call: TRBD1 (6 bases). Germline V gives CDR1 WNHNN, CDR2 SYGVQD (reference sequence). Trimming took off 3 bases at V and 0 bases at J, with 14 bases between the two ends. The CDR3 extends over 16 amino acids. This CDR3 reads CASSERQEPMNTEAFF. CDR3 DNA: TGCGCCAGCAGTGAACGACAGGAGCCCATGAACACTGAAGCTTTCTTT.

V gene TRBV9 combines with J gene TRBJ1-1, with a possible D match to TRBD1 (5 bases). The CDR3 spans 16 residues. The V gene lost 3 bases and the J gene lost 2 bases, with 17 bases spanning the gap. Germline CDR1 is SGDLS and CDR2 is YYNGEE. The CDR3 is CASSEPEPQGNTEAFF. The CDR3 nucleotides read TGTGCCAGCAGCGAGCCTGAGCCTCAGGGAAACACTGAAGCTTTCTTT.

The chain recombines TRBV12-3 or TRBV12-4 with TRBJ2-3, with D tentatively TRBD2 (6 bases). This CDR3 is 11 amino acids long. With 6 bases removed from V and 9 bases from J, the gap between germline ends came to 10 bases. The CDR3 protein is CASSREQTQYF. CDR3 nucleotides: TGTGCCAGCAGCCGGGAGCAAACGCAGTATTTT.

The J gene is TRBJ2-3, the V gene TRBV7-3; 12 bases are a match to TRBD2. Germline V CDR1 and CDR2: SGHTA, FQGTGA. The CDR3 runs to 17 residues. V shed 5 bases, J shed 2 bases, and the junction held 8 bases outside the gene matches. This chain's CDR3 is CASSQSGLAGITDTQYF. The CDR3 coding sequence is TGTGCCAGCAGCCAATCTGGACTAGCGGGAATCACAGATACGCAGTATTTT.

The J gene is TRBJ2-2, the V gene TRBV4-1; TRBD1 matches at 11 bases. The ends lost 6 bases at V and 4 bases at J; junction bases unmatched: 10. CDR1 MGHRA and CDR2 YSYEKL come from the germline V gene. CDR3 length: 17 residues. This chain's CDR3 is CASRLNPGTGGTGELFF. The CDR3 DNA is TGCGCCAGCAGACTCAATCCCGGGACAGGGGGCACCGGGGAGCTGTTTTTT.

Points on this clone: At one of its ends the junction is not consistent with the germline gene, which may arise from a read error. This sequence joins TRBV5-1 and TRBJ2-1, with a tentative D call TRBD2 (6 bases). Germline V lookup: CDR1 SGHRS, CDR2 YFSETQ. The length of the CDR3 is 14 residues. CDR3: CASSLGDSHNEQFF. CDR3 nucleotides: TGCGCCAGCAGCTTGGGGGACTCCCACAATGAGCAGTTCTTC.

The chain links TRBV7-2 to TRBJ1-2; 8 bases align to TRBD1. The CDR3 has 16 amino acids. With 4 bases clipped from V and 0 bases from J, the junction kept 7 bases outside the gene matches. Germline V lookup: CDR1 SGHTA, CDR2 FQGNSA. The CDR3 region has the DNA TGTGCCAGCAGCTCAATCGGACAGGGCCCTAACTATGGCTACACCTTC. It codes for CASSSIGQGPNYGYTF. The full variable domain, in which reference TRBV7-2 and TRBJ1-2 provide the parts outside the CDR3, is GAGVSQSPSNKVTEKGKDVELRCDPISGHTALYWYRQSLGQGLEFLIYFQGNSAPDKSGLPSDRFSAERTGGSVSTLTIQRTQQEDSAVYLCASSSIGQGPNYGYTFGSGTRLTVV.

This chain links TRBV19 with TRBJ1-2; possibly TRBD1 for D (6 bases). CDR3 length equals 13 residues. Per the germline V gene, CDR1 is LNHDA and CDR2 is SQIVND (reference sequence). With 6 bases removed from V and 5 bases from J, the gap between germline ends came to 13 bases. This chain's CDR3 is CASSTQGGYGYTF. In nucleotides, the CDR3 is TGTGCCAGTAGCACACAGGGCGGGTATGGCTACACCTTC.

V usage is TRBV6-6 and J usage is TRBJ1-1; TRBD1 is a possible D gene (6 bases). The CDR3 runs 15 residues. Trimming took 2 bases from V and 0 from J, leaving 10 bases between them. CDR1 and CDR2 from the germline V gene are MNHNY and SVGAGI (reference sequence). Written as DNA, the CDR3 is TGTGCCAGCAGTTACGCTGGACAGTTGAACACTGAAGCTTTCTTT. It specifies CASSYAGQLNTEAFF.

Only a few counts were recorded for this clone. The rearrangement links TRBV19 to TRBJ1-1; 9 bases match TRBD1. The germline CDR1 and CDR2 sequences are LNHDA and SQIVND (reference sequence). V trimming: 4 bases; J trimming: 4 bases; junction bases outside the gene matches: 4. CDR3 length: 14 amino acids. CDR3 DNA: TGTGCCAGTAGTAGGGACAGGGACAGCACTGAAGCTTTCTTT. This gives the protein CASSRDRDSTEAFF.

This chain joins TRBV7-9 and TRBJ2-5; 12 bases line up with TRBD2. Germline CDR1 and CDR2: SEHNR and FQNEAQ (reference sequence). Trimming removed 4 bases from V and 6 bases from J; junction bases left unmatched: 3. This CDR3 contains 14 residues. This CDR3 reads CASSSGLAGQTQYF. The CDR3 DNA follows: TGTGCCAGCAGCTCCGGACTAGCGGGGCAGACCCAGTACTTC.

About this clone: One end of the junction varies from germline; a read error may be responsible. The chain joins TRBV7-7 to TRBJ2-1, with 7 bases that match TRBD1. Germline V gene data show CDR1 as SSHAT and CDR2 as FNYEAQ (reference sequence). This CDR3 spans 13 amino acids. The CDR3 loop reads CASSLDRYNEQFF. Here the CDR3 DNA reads TGTGCTAGCAGCTTGGACAGGTACAATGAGCAGTTCTTC.

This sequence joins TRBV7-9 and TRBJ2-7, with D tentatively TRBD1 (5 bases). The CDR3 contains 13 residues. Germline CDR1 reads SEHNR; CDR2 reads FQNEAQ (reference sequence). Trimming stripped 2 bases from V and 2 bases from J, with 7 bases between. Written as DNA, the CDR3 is TGTGCCAGCAGCTTACTAGGGGCCTACGAGCAGTACTTC. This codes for CASSLLGAYEQYF.

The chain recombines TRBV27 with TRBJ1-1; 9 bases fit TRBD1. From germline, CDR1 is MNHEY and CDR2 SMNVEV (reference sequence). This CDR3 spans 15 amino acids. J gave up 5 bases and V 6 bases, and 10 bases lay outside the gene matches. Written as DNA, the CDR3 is TGTGCCAGCAGCCAACAGGGGGCGAGAAGAACTGAAGCTTTCTTT. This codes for CASSQQGARRTEAFF.

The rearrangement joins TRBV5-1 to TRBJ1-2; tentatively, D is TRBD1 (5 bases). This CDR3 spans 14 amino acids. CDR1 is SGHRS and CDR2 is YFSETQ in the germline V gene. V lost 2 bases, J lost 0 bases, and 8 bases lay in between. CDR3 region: CASSFGDSNYGYTF. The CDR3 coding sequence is TGCGCCAGCAGCTTCGGGGACTCTAACTATGGCTACACCTTC.

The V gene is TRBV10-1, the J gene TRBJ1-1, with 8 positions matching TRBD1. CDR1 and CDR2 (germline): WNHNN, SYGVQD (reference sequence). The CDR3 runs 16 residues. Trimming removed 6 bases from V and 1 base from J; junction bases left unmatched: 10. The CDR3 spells CASSQISGTGNTEAFF. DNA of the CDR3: TGCGCCAGCAGCCAAATCTCCGGGACAGGGAACACTGAAGCTTTCTTT.

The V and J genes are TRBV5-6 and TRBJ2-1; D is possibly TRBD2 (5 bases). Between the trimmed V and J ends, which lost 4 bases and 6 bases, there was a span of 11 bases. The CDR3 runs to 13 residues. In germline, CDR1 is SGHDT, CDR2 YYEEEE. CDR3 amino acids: CASSLGLSNEQFF. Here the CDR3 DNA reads TGTGCCAGCAGCCTAGGACTCAGCAATGAGCAGTTCTTC.